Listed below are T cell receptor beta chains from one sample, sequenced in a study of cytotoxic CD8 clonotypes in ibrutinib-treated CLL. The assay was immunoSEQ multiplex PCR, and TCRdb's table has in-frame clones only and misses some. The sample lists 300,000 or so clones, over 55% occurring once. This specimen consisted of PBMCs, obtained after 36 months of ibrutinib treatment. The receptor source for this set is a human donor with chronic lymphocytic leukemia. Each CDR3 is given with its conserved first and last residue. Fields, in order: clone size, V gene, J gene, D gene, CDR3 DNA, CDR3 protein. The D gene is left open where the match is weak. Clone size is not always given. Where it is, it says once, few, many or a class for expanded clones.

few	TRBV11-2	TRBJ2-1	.	TGTGCCAGCAGCTTATTGGTCAATGAGCAGTTCTTC	CASSLLVNEQFF
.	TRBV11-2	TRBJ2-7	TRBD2	TGTGCCAGCAGCCTCCGGGACTACACCACCTACGAGCAGTACTTC	CASSLRDYTTYEQYF
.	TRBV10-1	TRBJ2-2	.	TGCGCCAGCAGTGCCCGGACTGCCGCGAACACCGGGGAGCTGTTTTTT	CASSARTAANTGELFF
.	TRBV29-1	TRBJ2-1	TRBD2	TGCAGCGTGGGAGGACTAGCGGGAGAGAATGAGCAGTTCTTC	CSVGGLAGENEQFF
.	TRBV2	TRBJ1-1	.	TGTGCCAGCAGTGATTGGGCTATGAACACTGAAGCTTTCTTT	CASSDWAMNTEAFF
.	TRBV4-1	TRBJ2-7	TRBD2	TGCGCCAGCAGCCAAGGGACTAGCGGGAGATTCGAGCAGTACTTC	CASSQGTSGRFEQYF
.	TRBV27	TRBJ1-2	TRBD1	TGTGCCAGCAGTTTATATCCAGGGGGCTACTATGGCTACACCTTC	CASSLYPGGYYGYTF
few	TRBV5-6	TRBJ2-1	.	TGTGCCAGCAGCTTGGCAGGGACCCAGTTCTTC	CASSLAGTQFF
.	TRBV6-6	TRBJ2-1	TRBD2	TGTGCCAGCACCCTAGCGGGTATCTCCTACAATGAGCAGTTCTTC	CASTLAGISYNEQFF
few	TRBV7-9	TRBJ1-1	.	TGTGCCAGCAGCTTAGCGGGGGGAACCACTGAAGCTTTCTTT	CASSLAGGTTEAFF
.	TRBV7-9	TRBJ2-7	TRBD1	TGTGCCAGCAGCTTTGGGCCGGGACAGGGGGCTTTGAGCTCCTACGAGCAGTACTTC	CASSFGPGQGALSSYEQYF
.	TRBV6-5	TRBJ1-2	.	TGTGCCAGCAGGAAGGGGTACTATGGCTACACCTTC	CASRKGYYGYTF
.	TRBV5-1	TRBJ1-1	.	TGCGCCAGCAGCTCGGGACATCTGAACACTGAAGCTTTCTTT	CASSSGHLNTEAFF
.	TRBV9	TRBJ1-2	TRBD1	TGTGCCAGCAGCCCTCGGACAGGGGCGGACTATGGCTACACCTTC	CASSPRTGADYGYTF
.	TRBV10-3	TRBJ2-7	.	TGTGCCATCAGTGATAGTGACTCCTCCTACGAGCAGTACTTC	CAISDSDSSYEQYF
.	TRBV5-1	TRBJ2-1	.	TGCGCCAGCAGCTTGCTCGGTGGCTCCTACAATGAGCAGTTCTTC	CASSLLGGSYNEQFF
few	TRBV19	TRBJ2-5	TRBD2	TGTGCCAGTAGCGGGGGGGCGGAAGAGACCCAGTACTTC	CASSGGAEETQYF
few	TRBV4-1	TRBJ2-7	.	TGCGCCAGCAGCCCTCTCGGGGCAGGGGTCAACGAGCAGTACTTC	CASSPLGAGVNEQYF
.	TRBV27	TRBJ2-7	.	TGTGCCAGCAGTTTCCAAAGGGGCGAGCAGTACTTC	CASSFQRGEQYF
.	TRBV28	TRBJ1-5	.	TGTGCCAGCAGTCAACAGGGTAGCAATCAGCCCCAGCATTTT	CASSQQGSNQPQHF
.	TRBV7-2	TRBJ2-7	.	TGTGCCAGCAGCACCGACGGGAGCGGCTACGAGCAGTACTTC	CASSTDGSGYEQYF